Listed below are T cell receptor beta chains from one sample, sequenced in a study of T-cell memory formation after mild COVID-19. TCRdb re-derived calls from the 5' RACE reads in MiXCR, one entry per CDR3 protein. This table holds 70,000 to 95,000 distinct CDR3 sequences, over 10% found once. Input material: PBMCs or a T cell subset sorted from them (not recorded which). The origin of the receptors is a man younger than 35 who had mild COVID-19 (a few samples of this study predate the infection). Cell type and time point are not known. CDR3s include the opening cysteine and the closing phenylalanine or tryptophan. Fields, in order: clone size, J gene, D gene, V gene, CDR3 protein, CDR3 DNA. D genes are given only for firm matches. The size entry is marked missing in some rows and otherwise reads once, few, many or a size class.

>few|TRBJ2-7|-|TRBV29-1
CSVAGTTLHEQYF
TGCAGCGTGGCAGGGACGACCCTCCACGAGCAGTACTTC
>-|TRBJ2-3|TRBD2|TRBV20-1
CSSILPGLAGADTQYF
TGCAGTTCCATACTCCCGGGACTAGCGGGCGCAGATACGCAGTATTTT
>few|TRBJ1-1|-|TRBV7-9
CASSPRALNTEAFF
TGTGCCAGCAGCCCCCGGGCCCTGAACACTGAAGCTTTCTTT
>few|TRBJ2-1|-|TRBV6-1
CASSEGSGEQFF
TGTGCCAGCAGTGAAGGGTCGGGGGAGCAGTTCTTC
>few|TRBJ1-1|-|TRBV7-9
CASSSNDLMNTEAFF
TGTGCCAGCAGCTCCAACGATTTAATGAACACTGAAGCTTTCTTT
>few|TRBJ2-1|-|TRBV15
CASQGPNYNEQFF
TGTGCCTCCCAGGGGCCGAACTACAATGAGCAGTTCTTC
>-|TRBJ2-1|TRBD2|TRBV19
CASSIDPLGGADNEQFF
TGTGCCAGTAGTATAGACCCCCTCGGGGGGGCCGACAATGAGCAGTTCTTC
>-|TRBJ1-6|-|TRBV2
CATKPKALHF
TGTGCCACTAAGCCCAAGGCCCTCCACTTT
>-|TRBJ2-3|-|TRBV12-3/TRBV12-4
CASSLGLGGDTQYF
TGTGCCAGCAGTTTAGGACTAGGGGGGGATACGCAGTATTTT
>-|TRBJ1-1|-|TRBV7-4
CASSLVDNTEAFF
TGTGCCAGCAGCTTAGTGGATAACACTGAAGCTTTCTTT
>few|TRBJ2-5|TRBD2|TRBV5-6
CASSKLADYQETQYF
TGTGCCAGCAGCAAACTAGCGGATTACCAAGAGACCCAGTACTTC
>few|TRBJ2-2|TRBD1|TRBV6-5
CASSPGTGVTGELFF
TGTGCCAGCAGTCCCGGGACAGGGGTCACCGGGGAGCTGTTTTTT
>-|TRBJ2-1|-|TRBV7-3
CASSSRTGLDNEQFF
TGTGCCAGCAGCTCCCGTACAGGGTTAGATAATGAGCAGTTCTTC
>few|TRBJ2-5|-|TRBV10-3
CAISEEGHQETQYF
TGTGCCATCAGTGAGGAGGGGCACCAAGAGACCCAGTACTTC
>many|TRBJ2-5|TRBD2|TRBV7-9
CASSLAGGQETQYF
TGTGCCAGCAGCTTAGCCGGGGGGCAAGAGACCCAGTACTTC
>-|TRBJ2-7|TRBD1|TRBV6-2/TRBV6-3
CASSYSRQGLAAYEQYF
TGTGCCAGCAGTTACTCAAGACAGGGGTTGGCGGCCTACGAGCAGTACTTC
>few|TRBJ2-3|-|TRBV3-2
CASSLPNRGASDTQYF
TGTGCCAGCAGCCTCCCAAACCGGGGGGCTTCAGATACGCAGTATTTT
>few|TRBJ1-1|-|TRBV10-3
CAISEPGPTEAFF
TGTGCCATCAGTGAGCCGGGCCCCACTGAAGCTTTCTTT
>few|TRBJ1-5|-|TRBV12-3/TRBV12-4
CASSFRPLYSNQPQHF
TGTGCCAGCAGTTTCCGCCCCCTTTATAGCAATCAGCCCCAGCATTTT
>few|TRBJ2-1|-|TRBV4-3
CASSQDDVGGSYNEQFF
TGCGCCAGCAGCCAAGATGATGTGGGTGGCTCCTACAATGAGCAGTTCTTC
>few|TRBJ2-1|TRBD1|TRBV7-3
CASSFRDRPFNEQFF
TGTGCCAGCAGCTTCAGGGACAGGCCTTTCAATGAGCAGTTCTTC
>few|TRBJ1-1|-|TRBV6-2/TRBV6-3
CASSYFGEDGAFF
TGTGCCAGCAGTTACTTTGGGGAAGATGGAGCTTTCTTT
>-|TRBJ2-3|TRBD2|TRBV6-6
CASSYPGLAGRTDTQYF
TGTGCCAGCAGTTACCCGGGACTAGCGGGTCGCACAGATACGCAGTATTTT
>few|TRBJ1-5|-|TRBV12-3/TRBV12-4
CASSLGTERNQPQHF
TGTGCCAGCAGTTTAGGGACAGAAAGGAATCAGCCCCAGCATTTT
>-|TRBJ2-3|-|TRBV9
CASSVGTRQATDTQYF
TGTGCCAGCAGCGTAGGCACAAGACAAGCCACAGATACGCAGTATTTT
>-|TRBJ1-2|-|TRBV10-3
CAISESGGVYGYTF
TGTGCCATCAGTGAGTCGGGCGGAGTCTATGGCTACACCTTC
>-|TRBJ1-6|-|TRBV5-1
CASSWGGPSSPLHF
TGCGCCAGCAGCTGGGGCGGGCCGAGTTCACCCCTCCACTTT
>-|TRBJ1-2|TRBD1|TRBV7-2
CASSLNTGGGRPGYTF
TGTGCCAGCAGCTTAAACACAGGGGGCGGTCGACCGGGCTACACCTTC
>-|TRBJ1-1|TRBD1|TRBV5-1
CASSGDRGLNTEAFF
TGCGCCAGCAGCGGGGACAGGGGACTGAACACTGAAGCTTTCTTT
>-|TRBJ1-5|-|TRBV7-2
CASSSAGGGQPQHF
TGTGCCAGCAGCTCCGCGGGGGGGGGGCAGCCCCAGCATTTT
>-|TRBJ1-1|-|TRBV29-1
CSVIPDWRTEAFF
TGCAGCGTTATCCCGGACTGGCGGACTGAAGCTTTCTTT
>few|TRBJ2-3|TRBD1|TRBV28
CASSSDRGLSTDTQYF
TGTGCCAGCAGTTCGGACAGGGGTCTTAGCACAGATACGCAGTATTTT
>few|TRBJ2-1|TRBD1|TRBV29-1
CSVAGTGPNEQFF
TGCAGCGTTGCGGGGACAGGTCCGAATGAGCAGTTCTTC
>-|TRBJ1-6|-|TRBV4-3
CASSQEDQGSSYNSPLHF
TGCGCCAGCAGCCAAGAGGACCAGGGTAGCTCCTATAATTCACCCCTCCACTTT
>-|TRBJ2-2|-|TRBV28
CASSLYPVNTGELFF
TGTGCCAGCAGTTTATATCCAGTGAACACCGGGGAGCTGTTTTTT
>few|TRBJ1-1|-|TRBV13
CASNQGGNTEAFF
TGTGCCAGTAATCAGGGTGGGAACACTGAAGCTTTCTTT
>once|TRBJ2-3|TRBD2|TRBV24-1
CATSDPTSGGVDTQYF
TGTGCCACCAGTGACCCGACTAGCGGGGGCGTAGATACGCAGTATTTT